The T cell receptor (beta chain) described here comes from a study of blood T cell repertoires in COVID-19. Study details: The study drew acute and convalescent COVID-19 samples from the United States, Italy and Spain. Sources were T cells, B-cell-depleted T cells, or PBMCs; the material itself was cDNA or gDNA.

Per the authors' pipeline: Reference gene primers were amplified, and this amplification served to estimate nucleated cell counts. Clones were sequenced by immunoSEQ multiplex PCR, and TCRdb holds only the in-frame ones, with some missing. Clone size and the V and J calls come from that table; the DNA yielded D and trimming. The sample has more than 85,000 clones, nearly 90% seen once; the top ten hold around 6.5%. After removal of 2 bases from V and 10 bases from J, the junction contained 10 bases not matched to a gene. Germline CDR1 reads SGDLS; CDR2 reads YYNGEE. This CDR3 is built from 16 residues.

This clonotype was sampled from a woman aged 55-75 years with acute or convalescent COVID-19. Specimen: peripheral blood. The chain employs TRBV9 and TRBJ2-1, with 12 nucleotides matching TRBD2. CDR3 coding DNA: TGTGCCAGCAGCGTCGGACCGGGACTAGCGGGTCTGGAGCAGTTCTTC. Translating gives CASSVGPGLAGLEQFF.